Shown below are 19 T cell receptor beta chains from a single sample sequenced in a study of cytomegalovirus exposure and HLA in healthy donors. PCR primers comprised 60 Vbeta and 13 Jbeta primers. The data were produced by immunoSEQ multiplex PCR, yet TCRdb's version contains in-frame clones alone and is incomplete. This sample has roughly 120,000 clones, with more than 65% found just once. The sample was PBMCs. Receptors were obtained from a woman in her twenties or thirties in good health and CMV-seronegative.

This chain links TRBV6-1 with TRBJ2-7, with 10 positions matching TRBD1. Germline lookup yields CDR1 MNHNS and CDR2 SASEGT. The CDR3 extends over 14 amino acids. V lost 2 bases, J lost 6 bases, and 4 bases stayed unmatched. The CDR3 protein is CASSERDRGAEQYF. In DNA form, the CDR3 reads TGTGCCAGCAGTGAACGGGACAGGGGTGCCGAGCAGTACTTC.

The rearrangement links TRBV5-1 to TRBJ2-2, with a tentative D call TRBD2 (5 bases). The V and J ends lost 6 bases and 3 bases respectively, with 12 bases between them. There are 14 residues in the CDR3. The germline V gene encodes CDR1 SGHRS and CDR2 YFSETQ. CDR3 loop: CASNGDEDTGELFF. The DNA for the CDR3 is TGCGCCAGCAACGGGGATGAGGACACCGGGGAGCTGTTTTTT.

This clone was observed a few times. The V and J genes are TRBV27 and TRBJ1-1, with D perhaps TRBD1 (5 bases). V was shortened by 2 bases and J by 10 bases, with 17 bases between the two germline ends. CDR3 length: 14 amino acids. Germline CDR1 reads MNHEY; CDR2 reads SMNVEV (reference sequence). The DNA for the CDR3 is TGTGCCAGCAGTTTAAGGGGCGTGGGGGGGGGAGCTTTCTTT. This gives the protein CASSLRGVGGGAFF.

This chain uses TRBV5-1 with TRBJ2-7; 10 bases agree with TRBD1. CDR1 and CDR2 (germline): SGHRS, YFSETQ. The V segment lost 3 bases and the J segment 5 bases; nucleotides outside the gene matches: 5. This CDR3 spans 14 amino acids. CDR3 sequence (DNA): TGCGCCAGCAGCTCAAGACAGGGGGCCCACGAGCAGTACTTC. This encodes CASSSRQGAHEQYF. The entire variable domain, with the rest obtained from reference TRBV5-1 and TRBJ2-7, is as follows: KAGVTQTPRYLIKTRGQQVTLSCSPISGHRSVSWYQQTPGQGLQFLFEYFSETQRNKGNFPGRFSGRQFSNSRSEMNVSTLELGDSALYLCASSSRQGAHEQYFGPGTRLTVT.

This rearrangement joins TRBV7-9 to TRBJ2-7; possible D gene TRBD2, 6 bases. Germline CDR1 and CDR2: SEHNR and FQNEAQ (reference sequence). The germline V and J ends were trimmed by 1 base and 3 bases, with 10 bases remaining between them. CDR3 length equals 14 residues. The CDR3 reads CASSLVAGNYEQYF. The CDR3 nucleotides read TGTGCCAGCAGCTTAGTGGCGGGAAACTACGAGCAGTACTTC.

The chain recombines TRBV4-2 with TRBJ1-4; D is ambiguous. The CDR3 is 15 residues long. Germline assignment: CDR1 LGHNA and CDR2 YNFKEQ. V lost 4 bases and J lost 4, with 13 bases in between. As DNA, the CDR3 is TGTGCCAGCAGCCGAGAGACAAGGAATAATGAAAAACTGTTTTTT. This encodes CASSRETRNNEKLFF.

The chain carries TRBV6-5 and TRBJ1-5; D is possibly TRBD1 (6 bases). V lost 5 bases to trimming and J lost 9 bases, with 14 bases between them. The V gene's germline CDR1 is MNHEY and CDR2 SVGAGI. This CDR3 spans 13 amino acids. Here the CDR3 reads CASSQGSGWPQHF. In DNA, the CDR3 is TGTGCCAGCAGTCAGGGGTCCGGGTGGCCCCAGCATTTT.

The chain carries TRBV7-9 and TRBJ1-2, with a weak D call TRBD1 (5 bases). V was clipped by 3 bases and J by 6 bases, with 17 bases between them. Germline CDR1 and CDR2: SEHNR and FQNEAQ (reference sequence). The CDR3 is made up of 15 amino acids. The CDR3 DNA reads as TGTGCCAGCAGCTTTGGGCTGGGGGGAGAGAATGGCTACACCTTC. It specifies CASSFGLGGENGYTF.

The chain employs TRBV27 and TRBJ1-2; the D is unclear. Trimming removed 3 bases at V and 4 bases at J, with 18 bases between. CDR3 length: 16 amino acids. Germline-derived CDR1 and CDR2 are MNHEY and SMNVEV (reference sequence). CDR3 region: CASSFNLPQAGYGYTF. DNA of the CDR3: TGTGCCAGCAGTTTCAATTTACCCCAGGCTGGCTATGGCTACACCTTC.

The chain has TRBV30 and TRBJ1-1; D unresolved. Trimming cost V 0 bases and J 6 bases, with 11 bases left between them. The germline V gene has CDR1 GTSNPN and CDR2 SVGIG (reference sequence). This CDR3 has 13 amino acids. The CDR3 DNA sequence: TGTGCCTGGAGTGTAACGGGTACGGCTGAAGCTTTCTTT. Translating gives CAWSVTGTAEAFF.

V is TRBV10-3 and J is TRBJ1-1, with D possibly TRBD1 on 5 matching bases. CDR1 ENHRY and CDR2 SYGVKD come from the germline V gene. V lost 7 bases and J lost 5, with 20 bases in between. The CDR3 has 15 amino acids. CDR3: CAINNVAGGGTEAFF. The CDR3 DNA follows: TGTGCCATCAATAACGTTGCCGGGGGTGGGACTGAAGCTTTCTTT.

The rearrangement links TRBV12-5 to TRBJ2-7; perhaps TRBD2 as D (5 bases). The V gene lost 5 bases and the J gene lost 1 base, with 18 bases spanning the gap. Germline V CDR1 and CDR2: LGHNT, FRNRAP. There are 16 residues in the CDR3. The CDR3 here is CASGPTSGGESYEQYF. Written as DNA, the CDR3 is TGTGCTAGTGGTCCAACGAGCGGAGGAGAGTCCTACGAGCAGTACTTC.

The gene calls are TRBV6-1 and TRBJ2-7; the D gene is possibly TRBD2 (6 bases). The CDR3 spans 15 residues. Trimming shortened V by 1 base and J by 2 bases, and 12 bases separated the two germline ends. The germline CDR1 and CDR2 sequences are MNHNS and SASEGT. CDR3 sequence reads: CASSEEPGLPYEQYF. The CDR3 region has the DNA TGTGCCAGCAGTGAAGAACCGGGACTCCCCTACGAGCAGTACTTC.

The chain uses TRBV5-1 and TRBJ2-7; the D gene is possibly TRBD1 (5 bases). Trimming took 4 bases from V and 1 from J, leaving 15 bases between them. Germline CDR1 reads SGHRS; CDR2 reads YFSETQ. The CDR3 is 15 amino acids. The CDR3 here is CASSVGAPPSYEQYF. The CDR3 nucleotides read TGCGCCAGCAGCGTAGGGGCTCCCCCATCCTACGAGCAGTACTTC.

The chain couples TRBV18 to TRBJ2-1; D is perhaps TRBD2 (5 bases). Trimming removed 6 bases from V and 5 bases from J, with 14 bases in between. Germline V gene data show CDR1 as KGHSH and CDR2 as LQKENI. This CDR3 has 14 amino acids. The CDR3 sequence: CASSLLGGDNEQFF. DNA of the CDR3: TGTGCCAGCTCCCTTCTAGGAGGAGACAATGAGCAGTTCTTC.

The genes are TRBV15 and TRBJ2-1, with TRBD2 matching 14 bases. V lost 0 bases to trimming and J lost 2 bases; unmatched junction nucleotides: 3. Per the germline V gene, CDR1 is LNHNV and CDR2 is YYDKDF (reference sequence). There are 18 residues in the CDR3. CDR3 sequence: CATSRDTGLAGAYNEQFF. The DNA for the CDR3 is TGTGCCACCAGCAGAGATACGGGACTAGCGGGAGCCTACAATGAGCAGTTCTTC.

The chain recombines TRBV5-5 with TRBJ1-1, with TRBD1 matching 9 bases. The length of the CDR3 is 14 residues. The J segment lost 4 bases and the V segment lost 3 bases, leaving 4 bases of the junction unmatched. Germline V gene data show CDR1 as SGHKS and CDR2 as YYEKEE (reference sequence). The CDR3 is CASSSKDRGTEAFF. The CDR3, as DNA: TGTGCCAGCAGCTCCAAGGACAGGGGCACTGAAGCTTTCTTT.

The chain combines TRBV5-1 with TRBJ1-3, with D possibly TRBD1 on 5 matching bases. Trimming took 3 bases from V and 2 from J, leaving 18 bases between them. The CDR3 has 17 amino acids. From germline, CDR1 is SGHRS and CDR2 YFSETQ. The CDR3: CASSWFGSTDTGNTIYF. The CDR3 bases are TGCGCCAGCAGCTGGTTCGGATCGACAGATACTGGAAACACCATATATTTT.

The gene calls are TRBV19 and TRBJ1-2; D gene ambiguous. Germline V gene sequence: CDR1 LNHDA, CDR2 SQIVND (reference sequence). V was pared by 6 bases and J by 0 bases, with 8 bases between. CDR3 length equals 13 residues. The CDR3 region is CASREVANYGYTF. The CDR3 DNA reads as TGTGCCAGTAGAGAGGTAGCTAACTATGGCTACACCTTC.